This T cell receptor beta chain stems from a study of cytomegalovirus exposure and HLA in healthy donors. As to this clone: Its matching antigen is unknown.

General study results and limits: TCR beta V- and J-gene trimming was later associated with a missense DCLRE1C variant.

Trimming stripped 2 bases from V and 7 bases from J, with 19 bases between. The germline V gene encodes CDR1 SGHNT and CDR2 YYREEE (reference sequence). The CDR3 length is 16 residues. 60 Vbeta and 13 Jbeta primers were used in PCR. Sequenced by immunoSEQ multiplex PCR; TCRdb stores in-frame clones only, minus some. Of approximately 91,000 clones detected, roughly 86% appear once; the ten largest clones hold 9% to 9.5%. This chain uses TRBV5-4 with TRBJ2-1; weak D call: TRBD1 (6 bases). The sequence came from a man younger than 40 in good health and CMV-seropositive. The specimen sequenced was PBMCs. The CDR3 bases are TGTGCCAGCAGCTTAGAACAGGGAATGAGGAAAAATGAGCAGTTCTTC. Translated, it gives CASSLEQGMRKNEQFF.